This TCR beta chain comes out of a study of T cell changes during pregnancy in multiple sclerosis. V lost 0 bases, J lost 0 bases, and 4 bases lay in between. Germline CDR1 and CDR2: SGHDT and YYEEEE. This CDR3 is 14 amino acids long. Using immunoSEQ multiplex PCR, the repertoire was profiled, and TCRdb retains in-frame clones only, with some absent. Counted here are fewer than 140,000 clones, around 93% occurring once; the ten biggest clones make up roughly 1.7%. This chain links TRBV5-6 with TRBJ1-3; no firm D call. Sample: peripheral blood, taken after pregnancy. This clonotype originated in a female donor with multiple sclerosis, enrolled in a pregnancy study. In DNA, the CDR3 is TGTGCCAGCAGCTTGGCCGGCTCTGGAAACACCATATATTTT. It translates to CASSLAGSGNTIYF. The complete variable domain, with remaining parts taken from reference TRBV5-6 and TRBJ1-3, reads DAGVTQSPTHLIKTRGQQVTLRCSPKSGHDTVSWYQQALGQGPQFIFQYYEEEERQRGNFPDRFSGHQFPNYSSELNVNALLLGDSALYLCASSLAGSGNTIYFGEGSWLTVV.